A selection of T cell receptor beta chains follows, all from one sample in a study of shared T cell receptors in the human thymus. Clones were read by immunoSEQ multiplex PCR, and TCRdb kept only the in-frame ones, dropping some. The repertoire holds approximately 400,000 clones, with roughly 94% as singletons. Sequencing was performed on thymocytes. Source of these receptors: a human donor. The CDR3 runs from the conserved cysteine through the conserved F or W. The D gene is left open where the match is weak. Not all rows give a size; the values are once, few, many and, for expanded clones, a class.

CDR3 DNA,CDR3 protein,V gene,J gene,clone size,D gene
TGCGCCAGCAGCTATCCGACAGGGGTGGACTCCGGGGAGCTGTTTTTT,CASSYPTGVDSGELFF,TRBV4-3,TRBJ2-2,.,TRBD1
TGCACCAGCAGCCCTAACGGGGGGCCCGGGGAGCTGTTTTTT,CTSSPNGGPGELFF,TRBV1,TRBJ2-2,once,.
TGTGCCAGCAGCCCGGACTGGAACCATGAGCAGTTCTTC,CASSPDWNHEQFF,TRBV27,TRBJ2-1,once,.
TGTGCCAGCCGATTGTGTAGGGGTTCCTACGAGCAGTACTTC,CASRLCRGSYEQYF,TRBV28,TRBJ2-7,few,.
TGTGCCAGCAGCCGTACTAGCGGGACACCCGGACAGTTCTTC,CASSRTSGTPGQFF,TRBV7-6,TRBJ2-1,.,TRBD2
TGTGCCAGCAGTGGTTTCCCGGGGGCATTCTATGGCTACACCTTC,CASSGFPGAFYGYTF,TRBV2,TRBJ1-2,.,.
TGTGCCAGCGTCCCGGCTCGGTGGAGGTTTACTGAAGCTTTCTTT,CASVPARWRFTEAFF,TRBV28,TRBJ1-1,.,.
TGCGCCAGCAGTGAGTCTCCGGGGAACACCGGGGAGCTGTTTTTT,CASSESPGNTGELFF,TRBV10-1,TRBJ2-2,.,.
TGTGCCAGCAGCGTAGTGGAGGGGACGAACACTGAAGCTTTCTTT,CASSVVEGTNTEAFF,TRBV9,TRBJ1-1,.,.
TGTGCCAGCAGCCAAGATTTAGCGTCAAGTCCCGGGGAGCTGTTTTTT,CASSQDLASSPGELFF,TRBV4-2,TRBJ2-2,.,.
TGTGCCAGCAGCTTACATCCCCGGGAGGAAGCCTACGAGCAGTACTTC,CASSLHPREEAYEQYF,TRBV11-2,TRBJ2-7,.,TRBD2
TGCAGTGCTAGAGTAGCGCCCCTGGGGTATTTT,CSARVAPLGYF,TRBV20-1,TRBJ2-3,.,.
TGTGCCAGCAGTGAATTGTGGGGAGGGACCTATGGCTACACCTTC,CASSELWGGTYGYTF,TRBV25-1,TRBJ1-2,.,.
TGTGCCAGCAGCCCCGAGAGGGGCCGTGGCAATCAGCCCCAGCATTTT,CASSPERGRGNQPQHF,TRBV6-6,TRBJ1-5,.,.
TGTGCCAGCAGAACCTTGGATCCCACCAATTACAATGAGCAGTTCTTC,CASRTLDPTNYNEQFF,TRBV6-6,TRBJ2-1,.,.
TGTGCCAGCAGCCGTAGGACTAGCGGGAGAGACACAGATACGCAGTATTTT,CASSRRTSGRDTDTQYF,TRBV14,TRBJ2-3,.,TRBD2
TGTGCCAGCAGTTTATGGGGCGGGAGGGCCTACGAGCAGTACTTC,CASSLWGGRAYEQYF,TRBV28,TRBJ2-7,once,TRBD2
TGTGCCAGCAGTTTATTACGTAATGAGCAGTTCTTC,CASSLLRNEQFF,TRBV28,TRBJ2-1,.,.
TGTGCCTGGCCCTCTGAAGCTTTCTTT,CAWPSEAFF,TRBV30,TRBJ1-1,few,.
TGTGCCAGCAGCTGGCGCCACGGGCGGGGGAGATCCGAAAAACTGTTTTTT,CASSWRHGRGRSEKLFF,TRBV13,TRBJ1-4,once,.
TGTGCCAGCAGCTCGGACAGCCATGGTGGCTACACCTTC,CASSSDSHGGYTF,TRBV5-4,TRBJ1-2,.,.
TGTGCTAGTGGTTTGTGGGGCAAGGTAGGCACTGAAGCTTTCTTT,CASGLWGKVGTEAFF,TRBV12-5,TRBJ1-1,once,.
TGTGCCACACTCTCGGGACTAGTTTTAAATGAGCAGTTCTTC,CATLSGLVLNEQFF,TRBV6-1,TRBJ2-1,.,TRBD2
TGTGCCAGCAGCGTACCTTCCACCGGGCTAGCGTCGCATGAGCAGTTCTTC,CASSVPSTGLASHEQFF,TRBV9,TRBJ2-1,.,.
TGTGCCAGCAGTTTACGACAGGGACGGTCTATCGTTGAGCCCCAGCATTTT,CASSLRQGRSIVEPQHF,TRBV28,TRBJ1-5,few,TRBD1
TGTGCCAGCAGCCCGACAGGTTCCTACGAGCAGTACTTC,CASSPTGSYEQYF,TRBV27,TRBJ2-7,.,.
TGCGCCAGCAGAGACGAGCGGAGGGGGCAAGAGACCCAGTACTTC,CASRDERRGQETQYF,TRBV5-1,TRBJ2-5,.,.
TGTGCCAGCAGCCAAGCAGGAGGTTATCAGCCCCAGCATTTT,CASSQAGGYQPQHF,TRBV4-2,TRBJ1-5,few,.
TGTGCCAGCAGCCCACCTTTTGGAGACCAAGAGACCCAGTACTTC,CASSPPFGDQETQYF,TRBV5-4,TRBJ2-5,.,.